A single TCR beta chain is shown here with its context. This specimen belongs to a study of blood T cell repertoires in COVID-19. Study-wide background: The United States, Italy and Spain provided the acute and convalescent COVID-19 samples. The analysed material was cDNA or gDNA that came from T cells, B-cell-depleted T cells, or PBMCs.

The repertoire was sequenced with immunoSEQ multiplex PCR; TCRdb's copy has only in-frame clones and lacks some. Counted here are over 60,000 clones, about four fifths occurring once; the ten biggest clones make up roughly 20%. Sequences were obtained from peripheral blood. This TCR was sampled from a human donor in a cohort sampled during active COVID-19.

CDR3 sequence: CASGQGAGAAETQYF. CDR3 in DNA: TGTGCTAGTGGACAGGGAGCGGGAGCTGCGGAGACCCAGTACTTC. The rearrangement links TRBV12-5 to TRBJ2-5; 8 bases agree with TRBD2. The germline gives CDR1 LGHNT, CDR2 FRNRAP. The CDR3 covers 15 residues. J was trimmed by 5 bases and V by 6 bases; bases with no gene match: 11.